The clone carrying this T cell receptor (beta chain) has ten or more counts. The data derive from a study of regulatory T cells in long-lasting Graves disease. As to time point: newly diagnosed GD, antithyroid drugs for less than 3 months. RNA isolated from PBMCs was used to make the TCR library. The germline V and J ends were trimmed by 5 bases and 4 bases, with 15 bases remaining between them. The germline V gene has CDR1 MDHEN and CDR2 SYDVKM. The CDR3 loop spans 15 amino acids. Arm-PCR with iRepertoire HTBI primers amplified the CDR3 regions for these TCR beta libraries. TCRdb redid the calling of the multiplex PCR reads with MiXCR, one entry per CDR3 protein. Seen here are approximately 350,000 distinct CDR3 sequences, 12% observed once, and the top ten hold under 20%. These data were also reused for a study on T cells in Graves' hyperthyroidism and ophthalmopathy.

This clonotype was sampled from a woman younger than 30 with Graves disease. This rearrangement joins TRBV28 to TRBJ2-1; maybe TRBD2 (5 bases). The material sequenced was peripheral blood mononuclear cells (PBMCs), taken at new diagnosis, from a patient treated with antithyroid drugs. The CDR3 nucleotides read TGTGCCAGCAGTCCAGTCGGCGGGTTATACAATGAGCAGTTCTTC. Its translation is CASSPVGGLYNEQFF.